This TCR beta chain was found in a study of T-cell reconstitution after alpha-beta-depleted transplantation in children. This clonotype came up many times. With V trimmed by 2 bases and J by 7 bases, 4 bases remained unmatched. The length of the CDR3 is 13 residues. Germline V gene data show CDR1 as MNHEY and CDR2 as SVGAGI. Unique molecular identifiers were incorporated into the prepared TCRbeta library. TCRdb used MiXCR to reprocess the PCR reads, holding one entry per CDR3 protein. The sample contains 200,000 to 250,000 distinct CDR3 sequences, roughly 9% of which appear only once. V and J are TRBV6-5 and TRBJ1-2; 7 nucleotides align to TRBD1. The sample here was PBMCs from the stem cell graft donor, taken from the stem cell graft. The TCR originated in a human donor who donated a stem cell graft to a child with acute lymphoblastic leukemia. The CDR3 is CASSYDRVAGYTF. In nucleotides, the CDR3 is TGTGCCAGCAGTTACGACAGGGTGGCTGGCTACACCTTC.